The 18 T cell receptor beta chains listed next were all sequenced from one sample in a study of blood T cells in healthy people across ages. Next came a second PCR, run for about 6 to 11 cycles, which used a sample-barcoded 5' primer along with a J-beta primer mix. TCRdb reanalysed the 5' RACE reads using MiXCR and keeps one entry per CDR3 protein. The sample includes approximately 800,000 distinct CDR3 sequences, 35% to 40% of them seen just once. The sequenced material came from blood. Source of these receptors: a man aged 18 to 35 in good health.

The CDR3: CAINPDLKDPSGYTF. The CDR3 bases are TGTGCCATCAACCCGGACTTAAAGGATCCTAGTGGCTACACCTTC. The chain uses TRBV10-3 and TRBJ1-2; D is unresolved. V dropped 7 bases and J dropped 7 bases, with 22 bases sitting between them. The germline CDR1 and CDR2 sequences are ENHRY and SYGVKD. This CDR3 spans 15 amino acids.

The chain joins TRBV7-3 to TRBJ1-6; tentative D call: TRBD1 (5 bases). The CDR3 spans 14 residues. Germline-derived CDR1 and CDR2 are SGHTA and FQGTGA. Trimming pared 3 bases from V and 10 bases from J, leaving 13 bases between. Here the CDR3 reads CASSFARENSPLHF. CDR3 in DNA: TGTGCCAGCAGCTTTGCCAGGGAGAACTCACCCCTCCACTTT.

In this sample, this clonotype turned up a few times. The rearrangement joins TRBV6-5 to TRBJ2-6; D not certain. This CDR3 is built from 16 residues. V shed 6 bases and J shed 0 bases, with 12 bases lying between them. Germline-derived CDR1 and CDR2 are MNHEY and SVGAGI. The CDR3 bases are TGTGCCAGCAGACAACAACGGCCCTCTGGGGCCAACGTCCTGACTTTC. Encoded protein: CASRQQRPSGANVLTF.

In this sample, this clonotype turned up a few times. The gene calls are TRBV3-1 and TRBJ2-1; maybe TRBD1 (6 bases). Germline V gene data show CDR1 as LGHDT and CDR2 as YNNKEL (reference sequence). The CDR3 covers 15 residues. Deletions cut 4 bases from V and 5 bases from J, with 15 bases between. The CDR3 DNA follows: TGTGCCAGCAGCCGAGGCAGGGGCTTGGACAATGAGCAGTTCTTC. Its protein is CASSRGRGLDNEQFF.

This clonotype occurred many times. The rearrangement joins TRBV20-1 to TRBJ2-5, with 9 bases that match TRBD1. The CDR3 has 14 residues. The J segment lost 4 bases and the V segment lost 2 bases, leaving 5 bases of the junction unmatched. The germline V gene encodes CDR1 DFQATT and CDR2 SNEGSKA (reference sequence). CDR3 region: CSARPRTGVETQYF. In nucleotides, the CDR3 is TGCAGTGCTAGACCCCGGACAGGGGTAGAGACCCAGTACTTC.

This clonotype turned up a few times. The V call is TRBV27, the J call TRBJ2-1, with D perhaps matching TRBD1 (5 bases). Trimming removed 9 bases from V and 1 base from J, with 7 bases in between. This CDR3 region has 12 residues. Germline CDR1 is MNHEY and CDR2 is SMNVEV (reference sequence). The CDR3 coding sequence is TGTGCCAGTCAGGGTTCCTACAATGAGCAGTTCTTC. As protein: CASQGSYNEQFF.

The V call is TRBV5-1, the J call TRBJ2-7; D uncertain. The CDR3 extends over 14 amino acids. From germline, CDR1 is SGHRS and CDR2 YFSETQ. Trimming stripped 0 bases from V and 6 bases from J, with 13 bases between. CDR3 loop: CASSLDSTSREQYF. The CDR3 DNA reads TGCGCCAGCAGCTTGGACTCAACGTCTCGCGAGCAGTACTTC. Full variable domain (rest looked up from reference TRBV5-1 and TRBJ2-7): KAGVTQTPRYLIKTRGQQVTLSCSPISGHRSVSWYQQTPGQGLQFLFEYFSETQRNKGNFPGRFSGRQFSNSRSEMNVSTLELGDSALYLCASSLDSTSREQYFGPGTRLTVT.

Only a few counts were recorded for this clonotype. The CDR3 sequence: CASSQPFDFNGYTF. CDR3 nucleotides: TGCGCCAGCAGCCAACCGTTCGACTTCAACGGCTACACCTTC. The chain combines TRBV4-1 with TRBJ1-2; D not resolved. Trimming stripped 2 bases from V and 8 bases from J, with 15 bases between. The CDR3 extends over 14 amino acids. CDR1 and CDR2 (germline): MGHRA, YSYEKL.

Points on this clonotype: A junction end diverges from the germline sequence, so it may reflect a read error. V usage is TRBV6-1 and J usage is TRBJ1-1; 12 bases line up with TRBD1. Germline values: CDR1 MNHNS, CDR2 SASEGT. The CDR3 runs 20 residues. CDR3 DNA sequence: TGTGCCATCAGTGAAGCCTTCGACCGGGACAGGGGGCGAGGGAGGGCTGAAGCTTTCTTT. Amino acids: CAISEAFDRDRGRGRAEAFF.

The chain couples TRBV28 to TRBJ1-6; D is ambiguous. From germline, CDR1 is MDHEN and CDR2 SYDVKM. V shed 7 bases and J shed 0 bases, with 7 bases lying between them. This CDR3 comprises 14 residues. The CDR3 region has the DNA TGTGCCAGCACCGGGGTCTCCTATAATTCACCCCTCCACTTT. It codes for CASTGVSYNSPLHF.

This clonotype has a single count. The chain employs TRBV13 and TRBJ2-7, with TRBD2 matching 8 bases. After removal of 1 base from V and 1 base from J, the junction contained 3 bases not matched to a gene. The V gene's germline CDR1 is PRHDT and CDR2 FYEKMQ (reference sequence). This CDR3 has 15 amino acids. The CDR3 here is CASSLVTSDSYEQYF. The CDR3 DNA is TGTGCCAGCAGCTTAGTGACTAGCGATTCCTACGAGCAGTACTTC.

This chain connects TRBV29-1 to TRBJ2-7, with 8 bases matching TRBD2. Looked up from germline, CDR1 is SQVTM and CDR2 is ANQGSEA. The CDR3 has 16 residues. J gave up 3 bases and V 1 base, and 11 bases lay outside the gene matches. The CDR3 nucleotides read TGCAGCGTTGAAGGCAAGACCGGGACTAGAGGCTACGAGCAGTACTTC. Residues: CSVEGKTGTRGYEQYF.

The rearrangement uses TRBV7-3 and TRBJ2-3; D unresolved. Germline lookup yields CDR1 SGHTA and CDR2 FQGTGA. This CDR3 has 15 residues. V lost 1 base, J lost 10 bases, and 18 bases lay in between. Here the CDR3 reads CASSLNPGPRMAQYF. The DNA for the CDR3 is TGTGCCAGCAGCTTAAACCCCGGCCCCCGAATGGCGCAGTATTTT.

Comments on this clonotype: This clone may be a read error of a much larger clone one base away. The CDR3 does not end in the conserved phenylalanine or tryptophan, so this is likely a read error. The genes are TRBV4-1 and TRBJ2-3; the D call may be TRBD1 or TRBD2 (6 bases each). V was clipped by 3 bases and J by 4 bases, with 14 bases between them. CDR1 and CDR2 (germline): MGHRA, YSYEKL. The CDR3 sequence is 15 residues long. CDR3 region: CASSHQGTSPDTQYY. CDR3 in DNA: TGCGCCAGCAGCCACCAGGGGACTTCGCCAGATACGCAGTATTAT.

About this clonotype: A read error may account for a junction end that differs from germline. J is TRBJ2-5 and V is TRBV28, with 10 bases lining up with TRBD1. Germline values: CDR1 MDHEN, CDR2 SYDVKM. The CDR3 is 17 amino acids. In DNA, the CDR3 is TGTACCAGCAGTTTTTTGAATGACAGGGGGCAATTGGAGACCCAGTACTTC. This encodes CTSSFLNDRGQLETQYF. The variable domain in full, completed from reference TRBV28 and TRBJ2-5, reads DVKVTQSSRYLVKRTGEKVFLECVQDMDHENMFWYRQDPGLGLRLIYFSYDVKMKEKGDIPEGYSVSREKKERFSLILESASTNQTSMYLCTSSFLNDRGQLETQYFGPGTRLLVL.

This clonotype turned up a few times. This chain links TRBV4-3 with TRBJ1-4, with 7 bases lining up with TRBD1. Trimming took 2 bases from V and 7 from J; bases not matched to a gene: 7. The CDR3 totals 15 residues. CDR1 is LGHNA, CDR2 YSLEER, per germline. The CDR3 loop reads CASSQQTTGAEKLFF. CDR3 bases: TGCGCCAGCAGCCAACAAACCACAGGGGCTGAAAAACTGTTTTTT.

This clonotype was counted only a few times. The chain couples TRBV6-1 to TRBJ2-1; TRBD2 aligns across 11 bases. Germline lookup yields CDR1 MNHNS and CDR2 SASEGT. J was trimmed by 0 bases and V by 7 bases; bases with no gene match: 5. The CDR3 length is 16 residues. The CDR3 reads CASTPLAGGSYNEQFF. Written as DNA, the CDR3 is TGTGCCAGCACTCCCCTAGCGGGGGGCTCCTACAATGAGCAGTTCTTC.

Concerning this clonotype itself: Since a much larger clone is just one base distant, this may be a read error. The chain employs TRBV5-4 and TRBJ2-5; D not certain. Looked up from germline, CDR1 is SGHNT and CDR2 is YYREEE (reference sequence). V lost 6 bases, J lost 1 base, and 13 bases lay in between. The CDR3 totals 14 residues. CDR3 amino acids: CASNGRSIQETQYF. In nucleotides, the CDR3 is TGTGCCAGCAACGGCAGATCAATCCAAGAGACCCAGTACTTC.